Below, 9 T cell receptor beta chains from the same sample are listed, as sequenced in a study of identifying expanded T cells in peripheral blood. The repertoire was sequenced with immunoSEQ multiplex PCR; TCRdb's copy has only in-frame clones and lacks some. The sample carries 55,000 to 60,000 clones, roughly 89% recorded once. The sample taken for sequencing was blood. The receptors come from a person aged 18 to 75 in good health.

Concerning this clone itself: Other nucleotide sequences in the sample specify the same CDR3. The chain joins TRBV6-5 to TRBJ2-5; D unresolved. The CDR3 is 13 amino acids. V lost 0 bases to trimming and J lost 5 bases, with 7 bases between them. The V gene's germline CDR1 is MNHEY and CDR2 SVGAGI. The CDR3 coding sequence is TGTGCCAGCAGTTACTCGGATGGGGAGACCCAGTACTTC. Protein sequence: CASSYSDGETQYF.

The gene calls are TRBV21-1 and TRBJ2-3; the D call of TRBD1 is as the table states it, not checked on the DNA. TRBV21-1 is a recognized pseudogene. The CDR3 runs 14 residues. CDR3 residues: CASSSGDRADTQYF. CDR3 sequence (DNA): TGTGCCAGCAGCAGTGGGGACAGGGCAGATACGCAGTATTTT.

CDR3 DNA sequence: TGTGCCAGCAGCTTAGGGGCGGGAGCTTACGAGCAGTACTTC. It translates to CASSLGAGAYEQYF. This sequence joins TRBV7-2 and TRBJ2-7; 7 bases agree with TRBD2. Unmatched junction bases numbered 4, after V lost 1 base and J lost 4 bases. Germline V CDR1 and CDR2: SGHTA, FQGNSA. CDR3 size: 14 residues.

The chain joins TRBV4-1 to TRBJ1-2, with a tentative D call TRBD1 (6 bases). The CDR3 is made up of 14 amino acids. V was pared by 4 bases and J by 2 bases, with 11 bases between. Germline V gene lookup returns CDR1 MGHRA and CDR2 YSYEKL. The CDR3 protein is CASSRMTGNYGYTF. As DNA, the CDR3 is TGCGCCAGCAGCCGAATGACAGGCAACTATGGCTACACCTTC.

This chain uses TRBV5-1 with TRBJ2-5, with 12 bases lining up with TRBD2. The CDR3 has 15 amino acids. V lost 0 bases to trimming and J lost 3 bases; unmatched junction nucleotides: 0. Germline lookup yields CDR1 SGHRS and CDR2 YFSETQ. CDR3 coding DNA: TGCGCCAGCAGCTTGGGACTAGCGGGAGAAGAGACCCAGTACTTC. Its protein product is CASSLGLAGEETQYF.

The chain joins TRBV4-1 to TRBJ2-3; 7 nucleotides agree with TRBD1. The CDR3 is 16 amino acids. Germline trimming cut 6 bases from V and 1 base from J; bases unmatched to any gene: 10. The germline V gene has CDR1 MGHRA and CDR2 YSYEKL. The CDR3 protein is CASRQKQGIGTDTQYF. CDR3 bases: TGCGCCAGCAGACAAAAACAGGGGATCGGCACAGATACGCAGTATTTT.

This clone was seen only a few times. The CDR3 DNA reads TGTGCCAGCAGTACAGGGGGCGCGTCTGGTGAGCAGTTCTTC. The encoded protein is CASSTGGASGEQFF. The chain recombines TRBV2 with TRBJ2-1; 9 positions match TRBD1. Per germline, CDR1 SNHLY and CDR2 FYNNEI. Trimming took 5 bases from V and 9 from J; bases not matched to a gene: 8. This CDR3 is 14 amino acids long.

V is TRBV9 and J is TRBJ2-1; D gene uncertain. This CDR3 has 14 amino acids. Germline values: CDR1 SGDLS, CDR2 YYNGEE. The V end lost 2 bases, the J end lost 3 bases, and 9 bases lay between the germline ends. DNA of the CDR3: TGTGCCAGCAGCGTGGGTGATAACTACAATGAGCAGTTCTTC. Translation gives CASSVGDNYNEQFF.

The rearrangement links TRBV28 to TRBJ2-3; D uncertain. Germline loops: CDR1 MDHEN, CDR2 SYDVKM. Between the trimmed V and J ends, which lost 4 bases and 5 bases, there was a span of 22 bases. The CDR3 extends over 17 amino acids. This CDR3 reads CASSSASGPQWGDTQYF. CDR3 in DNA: TGTGCCAGCAGTTCCGCATCAGGACCACAATGGGGAGATACGCAGTATTTT. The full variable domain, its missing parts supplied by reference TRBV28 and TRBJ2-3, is DVKVTQSSRYLVKRTGEKVFLECVQDMDHENMFWYRQDPGLGLRLIYFSYDVKMKEKGDIPEGYSVSREKKERFSLILESASTNQTSMYLCASSSASGPQWGDTQYFGPGTRLTVL.